This T cell receptor (beta chain) stems from a study of T cells in localized non-small cell lung cancer. The data were produced by immunoSEQ multiplex PCR, yet TCRdb's version contains in-frame clones alone and is incomplete. Of more than 100,000 clones detected, roughly nine tenths appear once; the ten largest clones hold roughly 1.8%. The V end lost 7 bases, the J end lost 4 bases, and 16 bases lay between the germline ends. In germline, CDR1 is SGHRS, CDR2 YFSETQ. The CDR3 consists of 14 residues. Study-wide results and caveats: Longer overall survival was seen with higher T cell density measured in blood. Among the tissues sampled, uninvolved adjacent lung had the highest T cell clonality, above tumor.

Comment on this clone: Its antigen is not identified.

Sequences were derived from peripheral blood, sampled before any cancer treatment. The chain employs TRBV5-1 and TRBJ2-3; weak D call: TRBD2 (6 bases). The source of this sequence is a female donor over 55 with stage I lung adenocarcinoma. CDR3: CASFRTTPSDTQYF. CDR3 DNA: TGCGCCAGCTTCAGGACTACCCCATCAGATACGCAGTATTTT.